What follows are 20 T cell receptor beta chains derived from one specimen sequenced in a study of blood T cell repertoires in COVID-19. The repertoire was sequenced with immunoSEQ multiplex PCR; TCRdb's copy has only in-frame clones and lacks some. The top ten clones hold 6.2% of a sample with about 110,000 clones, roughly four fifths of them seen once. Source material: peripheral blood. The receptors shown here come from a man aged 80 or over with COVID-19, enrolled during active disease.

The chain links TRBV4-3 to TRBJ2-2; the D is unclear. Looked up from germline, CDR1 is LGHNA and CDR2 is YSLEER. The CDR3 is made up of 12 amino acids. The germline V and J ends were trimmed by 6 bases and 6 bases, with 8 bases remaining between them. CDR3 region: CASSPYPGELFF. CDR3 sequence (DNA): TGCGCCAGCAGTCCCTACCCCGGGGAGCTGTTTTTT.

V usage is TRBV2 and J usage is TRBJ2-3; 9 nucleotides agree with TRBD2. Losses at the gene ends were 3 bases for V and 4 bases for J; bases not matched to a gene: 2. The CDR3 has 14 residues. Germline V gene data show CDR1 as SNHLY and CDR2 as FYNNEI. The CDR3 loop reads CASSDGTSPDTQYF. CDR3 nucleotides: TGTGCCAGCAGTGATGGGACTAGCCCAGATACGCAGTATTTT.

CDR3 residues: CASSLSAGGINEQFF. CDR3 nucleotide sequence: TGCGCCAGCAGCTTGTCGGCGGGAGGTATCAATGAGCAGTTCTTC. The gene calls are TRBV5-1 and TRBJ2-1, with 8 bases aligning to TRBD2. Germline assignment: CDR1 SGHRS and CDR2 YFSETQ. The CDR3 is made up of 15 amino acids. V was clipped by 1 base and J by 6 bases; unmatched bases: 6.

CDR3 sequence reads: CASRADSPRSAFF. CDR3 DNA sequence: TGTGCCAGCAGGGCGGACAGTCCCCGGTCAGCTTTCTTT. The V and J genes are TRBV2 and TRBJ1-1, with a weak D call TRBD1 (6 bases). CDR3 length: 13 amino acids. CDR1 and CDR2 from the germline V gene are SNHLY and FYNNEI. V lost 6 bases and J lost 10, with 18 bases in between. Together with reference TRBV2 and TRBJ1-1, the CDR3 gives the full variable domain: EPEVTQTPSHQVTQMGQEVILRCVPISNHLYFYWYRQILGQKVEFLVSFYNNEISEKSEIFDDQFSVERPDGSNFTLKIRSTKLEDSAMYFCASRADSPRSAFFGQGTRLTVV.

The V call is TRBV28, the J call TRBJ2-5, with no clear D. This CDR3 spans 15 amino acids. Germline CDR1 and CDR2: MDHEN and SYDVKM. V was shortened by 5 bases and J by 7 bases, with 20 bases between the two germline ends. The CDR3 sequence: CASSPPVYSRATQYF. The DNA of the CDR3 is TGTGCCAGCAGTCCGCCTGTATACTCAAGAGCGACCCAGTACTTC.

This clone was counted between two and nine times. The chain uses TRBV3-1 (or the pseudogene TRBV3-2) and TRBJ1-1; D ambiguous. The CDR3 spans 13 residues. Germline values: CDR1 LGHDT, CDR2 YNNKEL (reference sequence). V was trimmed by 6 bases and J by 4 bases, leaving 12 bases between them. The CDR3 region has the DNA TGTGCCAGCAGAACAGAGGGCGGCACTGAAGCTTTCTTT. Protein product: CASRTEGGTEAFF.

The chain has TRBV27 and TRBJ2-1; 11 nucleotides agree with TRBD2. The V gene end was trimmed by 3 bases and the J gene end by 6 bases; junction bases not matched to a gene: 4. The CDR3 spans 15 residues. Germline-derived CDR1 and CDR2 are MNHEY and SMNVEV (reference sequence). The CDR3 nucleotides are TGTGCCAGCAGTTTTAGCGGGAGGGGTCTCAATGAGCAGTTCTTC. Its protein product is CASSFSGRGLNEQFF.

The CDR3 here is CASSLEPSTVPNQPQHF. The CDR3 bases are TGTGCCAGCAGCCTCGAGCCCTCTACAGTTCCCAATCAGCCCCAGCATTTT. The chain couples TRBV14 to TRBJ1-5; the D is unclear. Trimming removed 4 bases at V and 3 bases at J, with 19 bases between. The germline gives CDR1 SGHDN, CDR2 FVKESK. CDR3 size: 17 residues.

The gene calls are TRBV12-3 or TRBV12-4 and TRBJ1-1; 8 nucleotides match TRBD1. V trimming: 8 bases; J trimming: 4 bases; junction bases outside the gene matches: 6. The CDR3 spans 13 residues. In nucleotides, the CDR3 is TGTGCCAGCGAACAGGGGGGAATCACTGAAGCTTTCTTT. Translating gives CASEQGGITEAFF.

V is TRBV20-1 and J is TRBJ2-5, with unresolved D. The CDR3 has 11 amino acids. Germline-derived CDR1 and CDR2 are DFQATT and SNEGSKA (reference sequence). V gave up 1 base and J gave up 4 bases, with 4 bases separating them. CDR3 sequence: CSARAGETQYF. The CDR3, as DNA: TGCAGTGCTAGAGCGGGAGAGACCCAGTACTTC.

The J gene is TRBJ2-1, the V gene TRBV19, with D hard to call. The V end was cut by 5 bases, the J end by 4 bases, with 12 bases between. Germline CDR1 and CDR2: LNHDA and SQIVND (reference sequence). The CDR3 spans 14 residues. As DNA, the CDR3 is TGTGCCAGTAGTTTCAAGCTGACTTACAATGAGCAGTTCTTC. Protein product: CASSFKLTYNEQFF.

This chain joins TRBV28 and TRBJ2-3, with D possibly TRBD2 on 5 matching bases. The CDR3 runs to 17 residues. V lost 6 bases, J lost 3 bases, and 22 bases lay in between. The germline V gene encodes CDR1 MDHEN and CDR2 SYDVKM. CDR3 nucleotide sequence: TGTGCCAGCAGCTCAACCCTAGCTCCTATAGGTACAGATACGCAGTATTTT. This codes for CASSSTLAPIGTDTQYF.

The chain has TRBV9 and TRBJ1-1; tentative D call: TRBD1 (6 bases). V gave up 0 bases and J gave up 5 bases, with 11 bases separating them. The CDR3 contains 14 residues. From germline, CDR1 is SGDLS and CDR2 YYNGEE. CDR3 nucleotides: TGTGCCAGCAGCGTAGTTTCAGGGGTAACTGAAGCTTTCTTT. Translation: CASSVVSGVTEAFF. Filled out from reference TRBV9 and TRBJ1-1, the complete variable domain reads DSGVTQTPKHLITATGQRVTLRCSPRSGDLSVYWYQQSLDQGLQFLIQYYNGEERAKGNILERFSAQQFPDLHSELNLSSLELGDSALYFCASSVVSGVTEAFFGQGTRLTVV.

In its sample, this clone was seen a few times. The chain recombines TRBV5-1 with TRBJ2-5, with D tentatively TRBD2 (6 bases). Germline V gene sequence: CDR1 SGHRS, CDR2 YFSETQ. The CDR3 extends over 14 amino acids. The V and J ends lost 3 bases and 5 bases respectively, with 14 bases between them. The CDR3 DNA sequence: TGCGCCAGCAGCTCCGGGACTCCTGGCGAGACCCAGTACTTC. Protein product: CASSSGTPGETQYF.

CDR3 in DNA: TGTGCCAGCAGGGGGACTCCCCCCGCGCAGTATTTT. As protein: CASRGTPPAQYF. J is TRBJ2-3 and V is TRBV6-6; D perhaps matches TRBD2 (6 bases). CDR1 is MNHNY, CDR2 SVGAGI, per germline (reference sequence). Trimming shortened V by 6 bases and J by 10 bases, and 14 bases separated the two germline ends. This CDR3 comprises 12 residues.

The table lists this clone with a count of one. J is TRBJ2-1 and V is TRBV6-4; 8 bases match TRBD1. CDR3 size: 13 residues. The V gene end was trimmed by 4 bases and the J gene end by 6 bases; junction bases not matched to a gene: 2. Germline loops: CDR1 MRHNA, CDR2 SNTAGT. Written as DNA, the CDR3 is TGTGCCAGCAGTGCACAGGGGGTCAATGAGCAGTTCTTC. This codes for CASSAQGVNEQFF.

The chain uses TRBV29-1 and TRBJ2-2; D possibly corresponds to TRBD1 (5 bases). This CDR3 has 12 amino acids. Germline V lookup: CDR1 SQVTM, CDR2 ANQGSEA. V lost 5 bases and J 5 bases, leaving 9 bases between the germline ends. CDR3 protein: CSVRRQTGELFF. The CDR3 DNA sequence: TGCAGCGTTAGACGACAGACCGGGGAGCTGTTTTTT.

The chain's CDR3 is CASSDLASGRWGDTQYF. DNA for the CDR3: TGTGCCAGCAGTGATTTGGCTAGCGGGAGGTGGGGGGATACGCAGTATTTT. This chain connects TRBV2 to TRBJ2-3, with 11 nucleotides matching TRBD2. The CDR3 loop spans 17 amino acids. Germline V gene data show CDR1 as SNHLY and CDR2 as FYNNEI. The trim removed 3 bases at V and 6 bases at J, leaving 11 bases unmatched.

V gene TRBV6-2 or TRBV6-3 combines with J gene TRBJ2-1; 7 bases agree with TRBD2. Germline V gives CDR1 MNHEY, CDR2 SVGEGT. V was pared by 2 bases and J by 4 bases, with 5 bases of the junction left unmatched. This CDR3 is 15 amino acids long. In DNA form, the CDR3 reads TGTGCCAGCAGTTACACGTCTAGCGGTTACAATGAGCAGTTCTTC. It codes for CASSYTSSGYNEQFF.

The chain recombines TRBV21-1 with TRBJ2-7; whether TRBD2, the table's D call, matches the DNA was not checked. TRBV21-1 is a recognized pseudogene. The CDR3 contains 13 residues. This CDR3 is CASSKAFRASGPF. CDR3 in DNA: TGTGCCAGCAGCAAAGCTTTCAGGGCTAGCGGACCCTTC.